This entry lists 32 T cell receptor beta chains sequenced from one sample in a study of vaccination and CD4 T cells after COVID-19. With the Oncomine TCR Beta short-read assay, DNA from cultured CD4+ T cells was sequenced. TCRdb recomputed calls from the PCR reads with MiXCR, one row per CDR3 protein. This sample has tens of thousands of distinct CDR3 sequences, with roughly three fifths found just once. Treatment indicated: roughly 10-day PBMC culture with coronavirus spike peptide pools or control peptides (ViraFEST assay). These receptors have no identified antigens. Material: CD4+ T cells from blood, cultured in vitro, obtained after SARS-CoV-2 vaccination. Receptor source: a human donor who received a COVID-19 vaccine.

The chain carries TRBV11-2 and TRBJ2-5; no clear D gene. The CDR3 loop spans 14 amino acids. Germline CDR1 reads SGHAT; CDR2 reads FQNNGV. The germline V and J ends were trimmed by 9 bases and 3 bases, with 17 bases remaining between them. As DNA, the CDR3 is TGTGCCAGTATCTCCCCGCAGAGCGAAGAGACCCAGTACTTC. This translates into CASISPQSEETQYF.

The chain joins TRBV18 to TRBJ1-3; 7 positions agree with TRBD1. The ends lost 2 bases at V and 0 bases at J; junction bases unmatched: 4. CDR1 is KGHSH and CDR2 is LQKENI in the germline V gene. This CDR3 comprises 16 residues. The CDR3 reads CASSPRDSYSGNTIYF. CDR3 DNA sequence: TGTGCCAGCTCACCAAGGGACAGCTACTCTGGAAACACCATATATTTT.

J is TRBJ2-3 and V is TRBV6-1; 7 nucleotides agree with TRBD1. Trimming took 6 bases from V and 4 from J; bases not matched to a gene: 7. Germline V gives CDR1 MNHNS, CDR2 SASEGT. The CDR3 totals 14 residues. CDR3 nucleotide sequence: TGTGCCAGCAGAGTTGGACAGGCGGCAGATACGCAGTATTTT. Its translation is CASRVGQAADTQYF.

The genes are TRBV12-3 or TRBV12-4 and TRBJ2-2; D is ambiguous. Trimming took 6 bases from V and 6 from J, leaving 11 bases between them. The CDR3 consists of 13 residues. The CDR3 loop reads CASSPIFPGELFF. CDR3 sequence (DNA): TGTGCCAGCAGCCCTATTTTTCCCGGGGAGCTGTTTTTT.

V gene TRBV9 combines with J gene TRBJ1-6; 9 bases are a match to TRBD1. J gave up 7 bases and V 3 bases, and 8 bases lay outside the gene matches. This CDR3 contains 16 residues. Germline V lookup: CDR1 SGDLS, CDR2 YYNGEE. CDR3 bases: TGTGCCAGCAGCGACCGACAGGGGGTTACGAATTCACCCCTCCACTTT. Encoded protein: CASSDRQGVTNSPLHF. Filled out from reference TRBV9 and TRBJ1-6, the complete variable domain reads DSGVTQTPKHLITATGQRVTLRCSPRSGDLSVYWYQQSLDQGLQFLIQYYNGEERAKGNILERFSAQQFPDLHSELNLSSLELGDSALYFCASSDRQGVTNSPLHFGNGTRLTVT.

V and J are TRBV24-1 and TRBJ1-2, with D perhaps TRBD1 (5 bases). Trimming took off 5 bases at V and 8 bases at J, with 11 bases between the two ends. The CDR3 length is 12 residues. Germline CDR1 KGHDR, CDR2 SFDVKD. The CDR3 bases are TGTGCCACCAGTGTCTCTGGACACGGCTACACCTTC. It specifies CATSVSGHGYTF.

This chain links TRBV20-1 with TRBJ1-4; 8 positions match TRBD1. V shed 0 bases, J shed 5 bases, and the junction held 14 bases outside the gene matches. Germline V gene data show CDR1 as DFQATT and CDR2 as SNEGSKA (reference sequence). The CDR3 length is 18 residues. This CDR3 reads CSARDNAVGDRRNEKLFF. CDR3 nucleotide sequence: TGCAGTGCTAGAGATAATGCTGTAGGGGACAGGAGGAATGAAAAACTGTTTTTT.

The chain has TRBV27 and TRBJ1-6; possibly TRBD1 for D (5 bases). This CDR3 region has 14 residues. Germline values: CDR1 MNHEY, CDR2 SMNVEV (reference sequence). With 6 bases removed from V and 3 bases from J, the gap between germline ends came to 9 bases. CDR3 bases: TGTGCCAGCAGGCAGGGAGGCTATAATTCACCCCTCCACTTT. This encodes CASRQGGYNSPLHF.

This clonotype is categorized as medium-sized. V gene TRBV2 combines with J gene TRBJ2-2, with a tentative D call TRBD1 (6 bases). CDR1 is SNHLY and CDR2 is FYNNEI in the germline V gene. The CDR3 sequence is 15 residues long. V was cut by 6 bases and J by 5 bases, with 16 bases left in between. Here the CDR3 reads CASRARDTSTGELFF. The DNA of the CDR3 is TGTGCCAGCAGGGCTCGGGACACCTCGACCGGGGAGCTGTTTTTT.

This chain joins TRBV30 and TRBJ2-1; D might be TRBD1 (5 bases). There are 14 residues in the CDR3. The V gene lost 3 bases and the J gene lost 7 bases, with 16 bases spanning the gap. Per germline, CDR1 GTSNPN and CDR2 SVGIG (reference sequence). The CDR3 DNA is TGTGCCTGGAGAGTTATCACAGGTGGGAATGAGCAGTTCTTC. This codes for CAWRVITGGNEQFF. The full variable domain, its missing parts supplied by reference TRBV30 and TRBJ2-1, is SQTIHQWPATLVQPVGSPLSLECTVEGTSNPNLYWYRQAAGRGLQLLFYSVGIGQISSEVPQNLSASRPQDRQFILSSKKLLLSDSGFYLCAWRVITGGNEQFFGPGTRLTVL.

CDR3 bases: TGTGCCAGCAGCTTGGGGGTCCACGGTGTCAATGAAAAACTGTTTTTT. Translation: CASSLGVHGVNEKLFF. The J gene is TRBJ1-4, the V gene TRBV7-9; D possibly corresponds to TRBD1 (5 bases). The CDR3 length is 16 residues. Germline CDR1 SEHNR, CDR2 FQNEAQ (reference sequence). V was shortened by 3 bases and J by 5 bases, with 16 bases between the two germline ends.

This clonotype showed up just a few times. The chain couples TRBV20-1 to TRBJ2-3; D remains ambiguous. The CDR3 spans 10 residues. Germline V CDR1 and CDR2: DFQATT, SNEGSKA (reference sequence). Between the trimmed V and J ends, which lost 3 bases and 2 bases, there was a span of 0 bases. The CDR3 loop is CSASTDTQYF. The CDR3 DNA reads TGCAGTGCTAGCACAGATACGCAGTATTTT.

This clonotype is a singleton in its sample. The chain joins TRBV7-2 to TRBJ2-5, with TRBD2 identical over 8 bases. The CDR3 runs 13 residues. Germline CDR1 is SGHTA and CDR2 is FQGNSA. V lost 2 bases, J lost 7 bases, and 3 bases stayed unmatched. For the CDR3, the DNA is TGTGCCAGCAGCTTATCCGGGAGGGTGACCCAGTACTTC. Translation: CASSLSGRVTQYF.

This chain uses TRBV6-1 with TRBJ1-1; TRBD1 agrees at 9 bases. Unmatched junction bases numbered 6, after V lost 7 bases and J lost 3 bases. The CDR3 is made up of 14 amino acids. Germline V lookup: CDR1 MNHNS, CDR2 SASEGT. This CDR3 reads CASNLQGAYTEAFF. CDR3 nucleotides: TGTGCCAGCAACCTACAGGGGGCTTACACTGAAGCTTTCTTT.

The sample holds a few counts of this clonotype. The chain carries TRBV30 and TRBJ1-1; D is unclear. Trimming shortened V by 0 bases and J by 1 base, and 6 bases separated the two germline ends. This CDR3 has 13 residues. Germline V gene data show CDR1 as GTSNPN and CDR2 as SVGIG (reference sequence). This CDR3 is CAWSVAQNTEAFF. The CDR3 nucleotides are TGTGCCTGGAGTGTAGCCCAGAACACTGAAGCTTTCTTT. The full variable domain, rest sourced from reference TRBV30 and TRBJ1-1, is SQTIHQWPATLVQPVGSPLSLECTVEGTSNPNLYWYRQAAGRGLQLLFYSVGIGQISSEVPQNLSASRPQDRQFILSSKKLLLSDSGFYLCAWSVAQNTEAFFGQGTRLTVV.

Only a few counts were recorded for this clonotype. This CDR3 is CASSDPTPGPSCCEQYF. DNA for the CDR3: TGTGCCAGCAGTGACCCAACCCCCGGGCCCTCTTGTTGCGAGCAGTACTTC. J is TRBJ2-7 and V is TRBV2, with D hard to call. Trimming left V 3 bases short and J 6 bases short, with 24 bases between. This CDR3 has 17 amino acids. The V gene's germline CDR1 is SNHLY and CDR2 FYNNEI.

The J gene is TRBJ2-7, the V gene TRBV19; 7 nucleotides line up with TRBD1. V gave up 9 bases and J gave up 7 bases; unmatched junction bases: 27. The V gene's germline CDR1 is LNHDA and CDR2 SQIVND (reference sequence). The CDR3 consists of 18 residues. This chain's CDR3 is CASSFSPGDSLYRVEQYF. The CDR3 coding sequence is TGTGCCAGCAGCTTCTCCCCAGGGGACAGTCTCTATCGGGTGGAGCAGTACTTC.

This clonotype was seen a few times. The rearrangement links TRBV21-1 to TRBJ1-6; the listed D gene, TRBD1, was not tested against the DNA. TRBV21-1 is labeled a pseudogene. The CDR3 covers 14 residues. The CDR3 DNA sequence: TGTGCCAGCACCCAAAGGGGTAATAATTCACCCCTCCACTTT. Translation: CASTQRGNNSPLHF.

This clonotype was seen a few times. The chain is built from TRBV2 and TRBJ1-2, with 7 nucleotides matching TRBD1. The CDR3 is made up of 16 amino acids. The germline CDR1 and CDR2 sequences are SNHLY and FYNNEI. The trim removed 6 bases at V and 5 bases at J, leaving 15 bases unmatched. CDR3 sequence: CASRTDRLGVKYGYTF. The CDR3 DNA is TGTGCCAGCAGAACGGACAGGCTCGGGGTTAAGTATGGCTACACCTTC.

This chain links TRBV20-1 with TRBJ2-5; maybe TRBD1 (5 bases). Deletions cut 0 bases from V and 5 bases from J, with 13 bases between. The CDR3 extends over 14 amino acids. Germline V gene lookup returns CDR1 DFQATT and CDR2 SNEGSKA (reference sequence). CDR3 region: CSARDGQGIETQYF. CDR3 in DNA: TGCAGTGCTAGAGATGGGCAGGGTATCGAGACCCAGTACTTC.

The gene calls are TRBV6-2 or TRBV6-3 and TRBJ1-4; 9 positions match TRBD1. CDR3 length: 15 residues. V was pared by 10 bases and J by 3 bases, with 9 bases of the junction left unmatched. In germline, CDR1 is MNHEY, CDR2 SVGEGT. CDR3 sequence: CATGNRGLSNEKLFF. For the CDR3, the DNA is TGTGCCACCGGTAACAGGGGGCTCTCTAATGAAAAACTGTTTTTT.

This clonotype appeared a few times. The chain joins TRBV30 to TRBJ1-2, with 12 bases aligning to TRBD1. The germline gives CDR1 GTSNPN, CDR2 SVGIG (reference sequence). The CDR3 has 18 residues. Trimming took 1 base from V and 4 from J; bases not matched to a gene: 13. The CDR3, as DNA: TGTGCCTGGAGTGGCCCCGGGACAGGGGGCCACCACCCCTATGGCTACACCTTC. Translating gives CAWSGPGTGGHHPYGYTF.

This clonotype was observed a single time. The V gene is TRBV5-4, the J gene TRBJ2-1; D is uncertain. The CDR3 is 12 residues long. Germline V CDR1 and CDR2: SGHNT, YYREEE (reference sequence). Trimming removed 1 base from V and 4 bases from J, with 3 bases in between. The CDR3 loop is CASSLYYNEQFF. The CDR3 nucleotides are TGTGCCAGCAGCTTGTATTACAATGAGCAGTTCTTC.

The CDR3, as DNA: TGTGCCAGCAGCCGGGAGATCAATCAGCCCCAGCATTTT. Encoded protein: CASSREINQPQHF. The chain has TRBV9 and TRBJ1-5, with no clear D. V gave up 4 bases and J gave up 3 bases, with 8 bases separating them. Germline V gene lookup returns CDR1 SGDLS and CDR2 YYNGEE. CDR3 length: 13 amino acids.

This chain links TRBV10-3 with TRBJ2-3; TRBD1 matches at 10 bases. The V segment lost 1 base and the J segment 6 bases; nucleotides outside the gene matches: 1. This CDR3 has 14 residues. CDR1 ENHRY and CDR2 SYGVKD come from the germline V gene. CDR3 DNA: TGTGCCATCAGTGAGTGGGACAGGGGCGATACGCAGTATTTT. Translation: CAISEWDRGDTQYF.

J is TRBJ1-1 and V is TRBV5-4; no reliable D call. The CDR3 is 12 amino acids. Trimming took 4 bases from V and 5 from J, leaving 9 bases between them. In germline, CDR1 is SGHNT, CDR2 YYREEE (reference sequence). The CDR3 spells CASSRGGTEAFF. CDR3 nucleotide sequence: TGTGCCAGCAGCCGGGGTGGAACTGAAGCTTTCTTT.

The chain joins TRBV15 to TRBJ2-1, with D unresolved. The V gene's germline CDR1 is LNHNV and CDR2 YYDKDF (reference sequence). The CDR3 contains 14 residues. V lost 0 bases and J lost 6, with 9 bases in between. CDR3 amino acids: CATSRDVVSNEQFF. The CDR3 nucleotides read TGTGCCACCAGCAGAGATGTGGTGAGCAATGAGCAGTTCTTC.

Here the CDR3 DNA reads TGTGCCAGCAGTTCACAGGGACTAGCGGGTTTCAATGAGCAGTTCTTC. Translation gives CASSSQGLAGFNEQFF. The chain links TRBV27 to TRBJ2-1, with 12 positions matching TRBD2. The CDR3 spans 16 residues. Per the germline V gene, CDR1 is MNHEY and CDR2 is SMNVEV (reference sequence). The J segment lost 6 bases and the V segment lost 4 bases, leaving 7 bases of the junction unmatched.

The table lists this clonotype with a few counts. The V and J genes are TRBV19 and TRBJ1-5; D gene unclear. V was shortened by 6 bases and J by 3 bases, with 9 bases between the two germline ends. CDR1 and CDR2 from the germline V gene are LNHDA and SQIVND (reference sequence). The CDR3 is made up of 13 amino acids. The CDR3 here is CASSWQTNQPQHF. The CDR3 coding sequence is TGTGCCAGTAGCTGGCAGACCAATCAGCCCCAGCATTTT.

The V gene is TRBV11-3, the J gene TRBJ1-1; D unclear. Germline V gene lookup returns CDR1 SGHNT and CDR2 YENEEA. The CDR3 is 15 amino acids. Trimming shortened V by 3 bases and J by 0 bases, and 11 bases separated the two germline ends. CDR3 sequence reads: CASSFLGTMNTEAFF. The CDR3 DNA follows: TGTGCCAGCAGCTTTTTGGGAACAATGAACACTGAAGCTTTCTTT.

The chain recombines TRBV6-1 with TRBJ1-6, with a tentative D call TRBD1 (5 bases). The CDR3 is 15 amino acids. Trimming removed 5 bases at V and 7 bases at J, with 15 bases between. Germline V gene lookup returns CDR1 MNHNS and CDR2 SASEGT. The CDR3 sequence is CASSPGTYGNSPLHF. The CDR3 DNA sequence: TGTGCCAGCAGTCCCGGGACTTACGGGAATTCACCCCTCCACTTT.

The V and J genes are TRBV20-1 and TRBJ2-1; a possible D gene is TRBD2 (7 bases). Germline assignment: CDR1 DFQATT and CDR2 SNEGSKA (reference sequence). This CDR3 contains 16 residues. V was trimmed by 0 bases and J by 4 bases, leaving 16 bases between them. CDR3 nucleotide sequence: TGCAGTGCTAGAGATCCCGCGAGGGGGGGATACAATGAGCAGTTCTTC. Translation: CSARDPARGGYNEQFF.